These 26 T cell receptor beta chains were sequenced from one sample in a study of cytomegalovirus exposure and HLA in healthy donors listed by TCRdb under 2017. Library creation used the immunoSEQ multiplex PCR assay. A mixture of 60 forward primers for TCR Vbeta segments and 13 reverse primers for TCR Jbeta segments was used in the multiplex PCR. TCRdb holds this immuneACCESS table with in-frame rearrangements only. Some clones are missing; in checked studies, unresolved V genes explain under half, and the rest has no known cause. The sample table holds about 250,000 clones, of which around four fifths were seen once. The ten largest clonotypes hold approximately 0.49% of the sample. Specimen: PBMCs. These receptors were taken from a boy aged 5-17 years in good health and CMV-seronegative.

A remark on this clone: At one of its ends the junction is not consistent with the germline gene, which may arise from a read error. This chain links TRBV5-8 with TRBJ2-7, with TRBD2 identical over 11 bases. The CDR3 runs 12 residues. Germline V CDR1 and CDR2: SGHTS, YDEGEE. The CDR3 sequence is CASSLELAGVSF. Written as DNA, the CDR3 is TGTGCCAGCAGCTTGGAACTAGCGGGAGTTAGCTTC.

The chain couples TRBV20-1 to TRBJ1-2; D remains ambiguous. CDR1 is DFQATT, CDR2 SNEGSKA, per germline (reference sequence). V lost 6 bases to trimming and J lost 8 bases, with 13 bases between them. There are 11 residues in the CDR3. CDR3 loop: CSAEGGRGYTF. CDR3 nucleotide sequence: TGCAGTGCCGAGGGTGGGCGGGGCTACACCTTC.

The rearrangement uses TRBV5-1 and TRBJ2-7, with 13 bases aligning to TRBD2. The CDR3 runs to 17 residues. J was trimmed by 7 bases and V by 3 bases; bases with no gene match: 13. Germline assignment: CDR1 SGHRS and CDR2 YFSETQ. Written as DNA, the CDR3 is TGCGCCAGCAGCTCGTCATCCGGGACTAGCGGGACAGGGGAGCAGTACTTC. Translated: CASSSSSGTSGTGEQYF.

The rearrangement links TRBV7-9 to TRBJ2-7; the match to TRBD1 covers 8 bases. CDR1 is SEHNR and CDR2 is FQNEAQ in the germline V gene (reference sequence). Trimming at V came to 10 bases and at J to 3 bases, leaving 2 bases not matched to a gene. The CDR3 length is 11 residues. The CDR3: CATQGGYEQYF. The CDR3 region has the DNA TGTGCCACACAGGGGGGCTACGAGCAGTACTTC. The full variable domain, with the rest looked up from reference TRBV7-9 and TRBJ2-7, is DTGVSQNPRHKITKRGQNVTFRCDPISEHNRLYWYRQTLGQGPEFLTYFQNEAQLEKSRLLSDRFSAERPKGSFSTLEIQRTEQGDSAMYLCATQGGYEQYFGPGTRLTVT.

This sequence joins TRBV5-4 and TRBJ2-7; 12 nucleotides line up with TRBD2. The CDR3 is 17 amino acids. Germline V gene sequence: CDR1 SGHNT, CDR2 YYREEE (reference sequence). V trimming: 5 bases; J trimming: 7 bases; junction bases outside the gene matches: 16. For the CDR3, the DNA is TGTGCCAGCAGTAAACTAGCGGGGGGCTCCATATCGAAGGAGCAGTACTTC. Residues: CASSKLAGGSISKEQYF.

The rearrangement uses TRBV4-1 and TRBJ2-7; 14 positions agree with TRBD2. Germline lookup yields CDR1 MGHRA and CDR2 YSYEKL. The CDR3 is 18 residues long. The ends lost 3 bases at V and 3 bases at J; junction bases unmatched: 10. CDR3 protein: CASSQGPTSGGAFYEQYF. CDR3 DNA: TGCGCCAGCAGCCAGGGCCCGACTAGCGGGGGGGCCTTCTACGAGCAGTACTTC.

The chain couples TRBV13 to TRBJ2-7, with 9 bases aligning to TRBD2. The CDR3 runs to 14 residues. Germline assignment: CDR1 PRHDT and CDR2 FYEKMQ (reference sequence). V gave up 6 bases and J gave up 0 bases; unmatched junction bases: 3. The CDR3 reads CASRIAGDSYEQYF. As DNA, the CDR3 is TGTGCCAGCAGAATAGCGGGAGACTCCTACGAGCAGTACTTC.

The chain uses TRBV5-4 and TRBJ2-6, with D hard to call. Per the germline V gene, CDR1 is SGHNT and CDR2 is YYREEE (reference sequence). V lost 0 bases to trimming and J lost 1 base, with 8 bases between them. The CDR3 runs 16 residues. CDR3 sequence reads: CASSLARLSGANVLTF. CDR3 in DNA: TGTGCCAGCAGCTTGGCCAGACTGTCTGGGGCCAACGTCCTGACTTTC.

V gene TRBV2 combines with J gene TRBJ1-2; 9 positions agree with TRBD1. CDR1 is SNHLY and CDR2 is FYNNEI in the germline V gene. CDR3 length: 17 residues. V lost 0 bases to trimming and J lost 2 bases; unmatched junction nucleotides: 7. This chain's CDR3 is CASSEALLGQGNYGYTF. Written as DNA, the CDR3 is TGTGCCAGCAGTGAAGCGCTTTTAGGACAGGGGAACTATGGCTACACCTTC.

Concerning this clone itself: One end of the junction is discordant with germline, which a read error may explain. The chain has TRBV7-7 and TRBJ2-5, with D perhaps TRBD2 (5 bases). The CDR3 covers 15 residues. Germline assignment: CDR1 SSHAT and CDR2 FNYEAQ (reference sequence). CDR3 loop: CASSFDRGRQETQYF. The CDR3 DNA follows: TGTGCTAGCAGCTTCGATCGAGGGCGTCAAGAGACCCAGTACTTC.

The chain couples TRBV5-6 to TRBJ1-2; D perhaps matches TRBD1 (5 bases). This CDR3 is built from 15 residues. Trimming cost V 7 bases and J 0 bases, with 16 bases left between them. Germline V gives CDR1 SGHDT, CDR2 YYEEEE. The CDR3 loop is CASGPSRVTNYGYTF. CDR3 coding DNA: TGTGCCAGCGGCCCGTCCAGGGTAACTAACTATGGCTACACCTTC.

The chain links TRBV11-2 to TRBJ2-7; tentatively, D is TRBD1 (6 bases). The V gene's germline CDR1 is SGHAT and CDR2 FQNNGV. The V and J ends lost 5 bases and 3 bases respectively, with 14 bases between them. This CDR3 region has 14 residues. Here the CDR3 reads CASSGTGQNYEQYF. CDR3 sequence (DNA): TGTGCCAGCAGCGGGACGGGACAAAACTACGAGCAGTACTTC.

This clone occurred a few times. The chain is built from TRBV19 and TRBJ1-3, with unresolved D. The germline V and J ends were trimmed by 3 bases and 9 bases, with 12 bases remaining between them. The CDR3 has 13 amino acids. The V gene's germline CDR1 is LNHDA and CDR2 SQIVND (reference sequence). The CDR3 DNA reads TGTGCCAGTAGTATCGAGGGTGGGTTCACCATATATTTT. It specifies CASSIEGGFTIYF.

The chain recombines TRBV19 with TRBJ2-7, with 10 bases that match TRBD1. The CDR3 extends over 13 amino acids. Germline V CDR1 and CDR2: LNHDA, SQIVND (reference sequence). V was clipped by 5 bases and J by 5 bases; unmatched bases: 3. The DNA of the CDR3 is TGTGCCAGTAGTCCGACAGGGGGCAACGAGCAGTACTTC. This codes for CASSPTGGNEQYF.

This rearrangement joins TRBV4-1 to TRBJ2-2; D might be TRBD1 (6 bases). V was cut by 6 bases and J by 7 bases, with 18 bases left in between. The germline V gene encodes CDR1 MGHRA and CDR2 YSYEKL. The CDR3 length is 15 residues. This chain's CDR3 is CASRPYNTGIGELFF. In DNA, the CDR3 is TGCGCCAGCAGGCCGTACAATACAGGGATCGGGGAGCTGTTTTTT.

The chain links TRBV5-1 to TRBJ1-1; 8 nucleotides agree with TRBD1. Germline CDR1 reads SGHRS; CDR2 reads YFSETQ. The CDR3 covers 16 residues. Losses at the gene ends were 4 bases for V and 3 bases for J; bases not matched to a gene: 11. This chain's CDR3 is CASSGKTGVVDTEAFF. The CDR3 DNA is TGCGCCAGCAGCGGTAAGACAGGGGTCGTGGACACTGAAGCTTTCTTT.

V gene TRBV6-6 combines with J gene TRBJ1-4; 7 bases line up with TRBD1. The CDR3 contains 16 residues. Germline values: CDR1 MNHNY, CDR2 SVGAGI (reference sequence). V lost 0 bases to trimming and J lost 8 bases; unmatched junction nucleotides: 9. As DNA, the CDR3 is TGTGCCAGCAGTTACTCCCCCGGACAGGCAAGGGAAAAACTGTTTTTT. This gives the protein CASSYSPGQAREKLFF.

The chain recombines TRBV7-2 with TRBJ2-7; TRBD1 matches 8 bases. The CDR3 is made up of 13 amino acids. Trimming at V came to 5 bases and at J to 6 bases, leaving 6 bases not matched to a gene. Germline values: CDR1 SGHTA, CDR2 FQGNSA. This chain's CDR3 is CASSADRGGEQYF. Here the CDR3 DNA reads TGTGCCAGCAGCGCTGACAGGGGAGGCGAGCAGTACTTC.

The rearrangement links TRBV6-1 to TRBJ2-2; D ambiguous. The CDR3 extends over 18 amino acids. With 0 bases removed from V and 0 bases from J, the gap between germline ends came to 14 bases. CDR1 is MNHNS and CDR2 is SASEGT in the germline V gene. DNA for the CDR3: TGTGCCAGCAGTGAAGCCTTAGTTGCGGCAACGAACACCGGGGAGCTGTTTTTT. Translated, it gives CASSEALVAATNTGELFF.

J is TRBJ2-5 and V is TRBV6-6, with a possible D match to TRBD1 (5 bases). The germline V and J ends were trimmed by 2 bases and 7 bases, with 17 bases remaining between them. Per the germline V gene, CDR1 is MNHNY and CDR2 is SVGAGI (reference sequence). This CDR3 has 15 amino acids. The CDR3 bases are TGTGCCAGCAGTTACGCAGGGTGGGGAAAGGGGACCCAGTACTTC. Amino acid sequence: CASSYAGWGKGTQYF.

This chain joins TRBV2 and TRBJ1-2, with 7 nucleotides matching TRBD1. J gave up 0 bases and V 8 bases, and 3 bases lay outside the gene matches. This CDR3 is built from 13 residues. Germline V gene data show CDR1 as SNHLY and CDR2 as FYNNEI. The CDR3, as DNA: TGTGCCAGCGCGGGGACAGCTAACTATGGCTACACCTTC. Translation: CASAGTANYGYTF.

Only a few counts were recorded for this clone. This rearrangement joins TRBV11-2 to TRBJ1-5; no clear D gene. The CDR3 has 14 amino acids. V was trimmed by 2 bases and J by 3 bases, leaving 8 bases between them. Germline CDR1 reads SGHAT; CDR2 reads FQNNGV. DNA for the CDR3: TGTGCCAGCAGCTTAAACAGCTACAATCAGCCCCAGCATTTT. It translates to CASSLNSYNQPQHF.

V usage is TRBV5-8 and J usage is TRBJ1-2; 8 nucleotides agree with TRBD1. The germline V gene has CDR1 SGHTS and CDR2 YDEGEE. Losses at the gene ends were 4 bases for V and 4 bases for J; bases not matched to a gene: 3. This CDR3 spans 13 amino acids. The CDR3 reads CASSMDRAYGYTF. Written as DNA, the CDR3 is TGTGCCAGCAGCATGGACAGGGCCTATGGCTACACCTTC.

The chain uses TRBV5-4 and TRBJ1-3; D is possibly TRBD1 (6 bases). V lost 2 bases, J lost 5 bases, and 11 bases lay in between. The CDR3 sequence is 14 residues long. Germline lookup yields CDR1 SGHNT and CDR2 YYREEE (reference sequence). The CDR3 nucleotides are TGTGCCAGCAGCTTACAGGGTTTTAGAAACACCATATATTTT. It is translated as CASSLQGFRNTIYF.

This chain connects TRBV10-3 to TRBJ2-1, with D possibly being TRBD2 (5 bases). This CDR3 comprises 18 residues. Trimming took 3 bases from V and 6 from J, leaving 24 bases between them. Germline CDR1 reads ENHRY; CDR2 reads SYGVKD. The CDR3 loop reads CAISDRVYGEYPGNEQFF. CDR3 sequence (DNA): TGTGCCATCAGTGATAGGGTTTATGGGGAGTATCCCGGCAATGAGCAGTTCTTC.

The genes are TRBV7-8 and TRBJ2-4; D possibly corresponds to TRBD1 (6 bases). Germline lookup yields CDR1 SGHVS and CDR2 FQNEAQ. The CDR3 totals 16 residues. V gave up 5 bases and J gave up 0 bases, with 14 bases separating them. The CDR3 DNA sequence: TGTGCCAGCAGCCCGGACAGACTTTTAGCCAAAAACATTCAGTACTTC. Translation: CASSPDRLLAKNIQYF.